This T cell receptor (beta chain) appears in the sequencing data of a study of T cells in localized non-small cell lung cancer. General study points: Among the top 100 tumor clones, a median around 50 appeared in adjacent lung. Clonality peaked in uninvolved adjacent lung rather than tumor. An association was observed between higher blood T cell density and longer overall survival.

Using immunoSEQ multiplex PCR, the repertoire was profiled, and TCRdb retains in-frame clones only, with some absent. Here the sample spans tens of thousands of clones, approximately 92% being singletons. Germline-derived CDR1 and CDR2 are LGHNA and YNFKEQ. The germline V and J ends were trimmed by 0 bases and 2 bases, with 11 bases remaining between them. The CDR3 is 16 residues long. Regarding this clone: Its antigen is unknown.

The TCR sequence derives from a woman between 40 and 69 years old with stage III lung adenocarcinoma. Material: peripheral blood mononuclear cells, obtained before any cancer treatment. The V call is TRBV4-2, the J call TRBJ1-5; no clear D gene. For the CDR3, the DNA is TGTGCCAGCAGCCAAGAAGCGACAAGTCGCAATCAGCCCCAGCATTTT. As protein: CASSQEATSRNQPQHF.